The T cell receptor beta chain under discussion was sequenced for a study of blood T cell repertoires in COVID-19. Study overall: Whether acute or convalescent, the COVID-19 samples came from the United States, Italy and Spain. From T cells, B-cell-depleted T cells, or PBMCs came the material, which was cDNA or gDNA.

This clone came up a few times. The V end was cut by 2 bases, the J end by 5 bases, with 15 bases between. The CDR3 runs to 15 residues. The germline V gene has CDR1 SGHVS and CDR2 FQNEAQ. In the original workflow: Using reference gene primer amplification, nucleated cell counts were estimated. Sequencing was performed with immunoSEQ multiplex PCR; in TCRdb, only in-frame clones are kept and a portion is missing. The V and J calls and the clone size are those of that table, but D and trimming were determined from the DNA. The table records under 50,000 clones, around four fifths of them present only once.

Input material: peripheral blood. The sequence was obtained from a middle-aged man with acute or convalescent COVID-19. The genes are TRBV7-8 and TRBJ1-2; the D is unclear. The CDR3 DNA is TGTGCCAGCAGCTTAAATGGCGACGGCGGATATGGCTACACCTTC. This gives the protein CASSLNGDGGYGYTF.